One and the same sample provided the 21 T cell receptor beta chains below, sequenced in a study of T cells of healthy individuals. TCRdb reanalysed the 5' RACE reads using MiXCR and keeps one entry per CDR3 protein. The data hold about 82,000 distinct CDR3 sequences, with approximately 4.7% observed a single time. These receptor sequences come from a female donor in good health.

This clonotype was observed a handful of times. The CDR3, as DNA: TGTGCCAGCAGGATCAGAAACTATGGCTACACCTTC. It yields the protein CASRIRNYGYTF. The V and J genes are TRBV7-2 and TRBJ1-2; D is ambiguous. CDR3 length equals 12 residues. Between the trimmed V and J ends, which lost 6 bases and 2 bases, there was a span of 7 bases. CDR1 is SGHTA, CDR2 FQGNSA, per germline.

V usage is TRBV28 and J usage is TRBJ1-2; 8 bases are shared with TRBD1. Germline lookup yields CDR1 MDHEN and CDR2 SYDVKM. V was clipped by 11 bases and J by 3 bases; unmatched bases: 14. This CDR3 spans 15 amino acids. The CDR3 here is CAGSTLQGGDYGYTF. DNA of the CDR3: TGTGCCGGGAGCACCCTACAGGGGGGTGACTATGGCTACACCTTC.

In this sample, this clonotype turned up many times. The chain employs TRBV4-2 and TRBJ2-7; 7 nucleotides align to TRBD1. Germline V lookup: CDR1 LGHNA, CDR2 YNFKEQ. After removal of 0 bases from V and 4 bases from J, the junction contained 6 bases not matched to a gene. The CDR3 sequence is 15 residues long. The CDR3: CASSQERGQSYEQYF. The CDR3 nucleotides are TGTGCCAGCAGCCAAGAACGGGGACAGTCGTACGAGCAGTACTTC.

At least ten counts were recorded for this clonotype. J is TRBJ1-4 and V is TRBV5-8; D is unclear. The CDR3 totals 16 residues. V lost 4 bases and J 0 bases, leaving 13 bases between the germline ends. Germline-derived CDR1 and CDR2 are SGHTS and YDEGEE. CDR3 amino acids: CASSPRGRATNEKLFF. CDR3 DNA sequence: TGTGCCAGCAGCCCCCGTGGGAGAGCAACTAATGAAAAACTGTTTTTT.

The table lists this clonotype with many counts. The rearrangement uses TRBV20-1 and TRBJ2-7, with D unresolved. There are 11 residues in the CDR3. CDR1 and CDR2 (germline): DFQATT, SNEGSKA (reference sequence). Trimming removed 3 bases at V and 3 bases at J, with 6 bases between. CDR3 residues: CSARGNYEQYF. The CDR3 DNA is TGCAGTGCTAGGGGGAACTACGAGCAGTACTTC.

The table lists this clonotype with many counts. The gene calls are TRBV9 and TRBJ2-7; possible D gene TRBD1, 6 bases. Germline CDR1 reads SGDLS; CDR2 reads YYNGEE. This CDR3 has 15 residues. Trimming pared 1 base from V and 5 bases from J, leaving 16 bases between. In DNA form, the CDR3 reads TGTGCCAGCAGCGTATCCCCCGCAGGGGTGCACGAGCAGTACTTC. This gives the protein CASSVSPAGVHEQYF.

This clonotype was observed a few times. V is TRBV6-2 or TRBV6-3 and J is TRBJ1-3; the D gene is possibly TRBD1 (6 bases). The V gene's germline CDR1 is MNHEY and CDR2 SVGEGT. The CDR3 sequence is 18 residues long. Trimming pared 2 bases from V and 4 bases from J, leaving 21 bases between. This CDR3 is CASSYLRSTGREGNTIYF. The CDR3 DNA sequence: TGTGCCAGCAGTTACCTCCGTTCGACAGGCCGCGAAGGAAACACCATATATTTT.

This clonotype was picked up many times. The V gene is TRBV18, the J gene TRBJ2-3; TRBD1 aligns across 7 bases. Germline CDR1 and CDR2: KGHSH and LQKENI. This CDR3 contains 15 residues. The ends lost 8 bases at V and 2 bases at J; junction bases unmatched: 10. CDR3 loop: CASATGATNTDTQYF. The CDR3 DNA reads as TGTGCCAGCGCTACAGGGGCCACTAACACAGATACGCAGTATTTT.

This clonotype was recorded at least ten times. The chain combines TRBV20-1 with TRBJ2-1, with TRBD2 identical over 8 bases. CDR1 is DFQATT, CDR2 SNEGSKA, per germline (reference sequence). V lost 0 bases, J lost 6 bases, and 4 bases stayed unmatched. The CDR3 totals 14 residues. This CDR3 reads CSARDGSGVNEQFF. CDR3 bases: TGCAGTGCTAGAGATGGTAGCGGGGTCAATGAGCAGTTCTTC.

This clonotype showed up many times. The rearrangement links TRBV4-1 to TRBJ2-6; weak D call: TRBD1 (6 bases). CDR1 MGHRA and CDR2 YSYEKL come from the germline V gene. Trimming left V 3 bases short and J 6 bases short, with 12 bases between. The CDR3 length is 15 residues. The CDR3 region has the DNA TGCGCCAGCAGCCAGCCGGGACACACGGCCAACGTCCTGACTTTC. Encoded protein: CASSQPGHTANVLTF.

The chain combines TRBV28 with TRBJ2-5; 8 nucleotides line up with TRBD2. This CDR3 region has 15 residues. With 2 bases clipped from V and 5 bases from J, the junction kept 7 bases outside the gene matches. The germline V gene encodes CDR1 MDHEN and CDR2 SYDVKM. CDR3 nucleotide sequence: TGTGCCAGCAGTTTAAGCTCGGGACTAGGGGAGACCCAGTACTTC. Translation gives CASSLSSGLGETQYF. Filled out from reference TRBV28 and TRBJ2-5, the complete variable domain reads DVKVTQSSRYLVKRTGEKVFLECVQDMDHENMFWYRQDPGLGLRLIYFSYDVKMKEKGDIPEGYSVSREKKERFSLILESASTNQTSMYLCASSLSSGLGETQYFGPGTRLLVL.

This clonotype was seen repeatedly, ten times or more. The chain carries TRBV7-9 and TRBJ2-3; D unresolved. Germline CDR1 reads SEHNR; CDR2 reads FQNEAQ (reference sequence). The CDR3 runs to 15 residues. Trimming left V 2 bases short and J 3 bases short, with 12 bases between. CDR3 sequence reads: CASSLFSSMTDTQYF. In DNA, the CDR3 is TGTGCCAGCAGCTTATTTTCCTCAATGACAGATACGCAGTATTTT.

There are many counts of this clonotype. The CDR3 loop is CASSPPGREVWSSTDTQYF. CDR3 nucleotides: TGTGCCAGCAGCCCCCCCGGGCGGGAGGTTTGGAGTAGCACAGATACGCAGTATTTT. The chain combines TRBV9 with TRBJ2-3, with 8 positions matching TRBD2. CDR3 length: 19 amino acids. The germline gives CDR1 SGDLS, CDR2 YYNGEE. The J segment lost 0 bases and the V segment lost 4 bases, leaving 16 bases of the junction unmatched.

This clonotype occurred many times. The V call is TRBV13, the J call TRBJ2-1, with TRBD2 matching 7 bases. CDR1 and CDR2 from the germline V gene are PRHDT and FYEKMQ (reference sequence). This CDR3 is 16 amino acids long. After removal of 1 base from V and 7 bases from J, the junction contained 10 bases not matched to a gene. CDR3 bases: TGTGCCAGCAGCTTAGTGGGCGGGGGAAGAGGGAATGAGCAGTTCTTC. Amino acids: CASSLVGGGRGNEQFF.

This clonotype was counted only a few times. The chain has TRBV6-2 or TRBV6-3 and TRBJ1-5; D gene unclear. The CDR3 contains 13 residues. V dropped 6 bases and J dropped 0 bases, with 6 bases sitting between them. From germline, CDR1 is MNHEY and CDR2 SVGEGT. The CDR3 is CASRRNSNQPQHF. CDR3 bases: TGTGCCAGCAGGCGAAATAGCAATCAGCCCCAGCATTTT.

Many counts were recorded for this clonotype. V gene TRBV24-1 combines with J gene TRBJ1-5; no definite D call. This CDR3 comprises 14 residues. CDR1 and CDR2 (germline): KGHDR, SFDVKD. Trimming cost V 5 bases and J 1 base, with 8 bases left between them. The CDR3, as DNA: TGTGCCACCAGTGCTCTCGACAGCAATCAGCCCCAGCATTTT. Translated, it gives CATSALDSNQPQHF.

This clonotype has more than one count but fewer than ten. The rearrangement links TRBV6-2 or TRBV6-3 to TRBJ2-5; 7 bases align to TRBD1. V lost 5 bases to trimming and J lost 5 bases; unmatched junction nucleotides: 8. CDR3 length: 14 amino acids. Per the germline V gene, CDR1 is MNHEY and CDR2 is SVGEGT. The CDR3 here is CASSPDRPLETQYF. The CDR3 DNA reads as TGTGCCAGCAGTCCGGACAGGCCACTGGAGACCCAGTACTTC.

In this sample, this clonotype turned up many times. The chain links TRBV7-6 to TRBJ2-5; D possibly corresponds to TRBD2 (5 bases). The CDR3 loop spans 15 amino acids. CDR1 and CDR2 from the germline V gene are SGHVS and FNYEAQ. V shed 4 bases and J shed 2 bases, with 14 bases lying between them. This chain's CDR3 is CASSSSPGFQETQYF. CDR3 nucleotide sequence: TGTGCCAGCAGCTCAAGCCCGGGATTTCAAGAGACCCAGTACTTC.

This clonotype was seen ten or more times. The V gene is TRBV9, the J gene TRBJ2-5, with D uncertain. CDR3 length: 14 amino acids. Trimming cost V 0 bases and J 5 bases, with 11 bases left between them. Germline CDR1 is SGDLS and CDR2 is YYNGEE. The CDR3 region is CASSVDYSLETQYF. The DNA for the CDR3 is TGTGCCAGCAGCGTAGATTATTCCCTCGAGACCCAGTACTTC.

This clonotype has a count of ten or more. The CDR3 coding sequence is TGTGCCAGCAGAGAGACAGCTCTCTCCTACGAGCAGTACTTC. Encoded protein: CASRETALSYEQYF. V is TRBV27 and J is TRBJ2-7; D might be TRBD1 (5 bases). The length of the CDR3 is 14 residues. The germline V and J ends were trimmed by 6 bases and 0 bases, with 12 bases remaining between them. From germline, CDR1 is MNHEY and CDR2 SMNVEV (reference sequence).

At least ten counts were recorded for this clonotype. The rearrangement links TRBV7-9 to TRBJ2-1; the match to TRBD1 covers 11 bases. CDR1 is SEHNR, CDR2 FQNEAQ, per germline (reference sequence). The CDR3 extends over 17 amino acids. V gave up 1 base and J gave up 5 bases; unmatched junction bases: 7. This CDR3 reads CASSLGTGGDVDNEQFF. The CDR3 nucleotides are TGTGCCAGCAGCTTAGGGACAGGGGGCGACGTTGACAATGAGCAGTTCTTC.